This TCR beta chain was recovered during a study of blood T cell repertoires in COVID-19. Libraries were prepared by immunoSEQ multiplex PCR; TCRdb keeps only in-frame clonotypes and omits some of them. This sample has about 80,000 clones, with over 70% found just once. CDR3 length equals 13 residues. V gave up 10 bases and J gave up 0 bases, with 8 bases separating them. CDR1 is KGHDR, CDR2 SFDVKD, per germline. This TCR derives from a man aged 50-60 years with active or convalescent COVID-19. This sequence joins TRBV24-1 and TRBJ2-2; D remains ambiguous. The specimen sequenced was peripheral blood. This CDR3 reads CATSYANTGELFF. In nucleotides, the CDR3 is TGTGCCACAAGCTATGCGAACACCGGGGAGCTGTTTTTT.